Many counts were recorded for the clone carrying this T cell receptor (beta chain). Its cognate antigen is unknown. Hyperthyroidism, newly diagnosed and lasting under 2 months, affected patients aged 18 to 65. Amplification of TCR beta CDR3 regions was performed using RNA transcripts as template. A first-round RT-PCR of the TCR CDR3 used the HTBI primer set. TCRdb reprocessed the multiplex PCR reads via MiXCR and lists one record per CDR3 protein. The sample lists hundreds of thousands of distinct CDR3 sequences; approximately 14% were seen once. The CDR3 runs to 15 residues. Germline values: CDR1 MNHEY, CDR2 SMNVEV (reference sequence). V was pared by 3 bases and J by 6 bases, with 18 bases between. The sample originates from a study of T cells in Graves' hyperthyroidism and ophthalmopathy. Study-wide findings and caveats: Ophthalmopathy was predicted by the model a median of around 5.9 months ahead of onset.

The chain carries TRBV27 and TRBJ2-7; no definite D call. This clonotype was sampled from a woman aged 18-29 years with Graves' hyperthyroidism. The sample consisted of blood. This CDR3 reads CASSLMAVPQAEQYF. The DNA of the CDR3 is TGTGCCAGCAGTTTGATGGCGGTGCCCCAGGCCGAGCAGTACTTC.